This T cell receptor (beta chain) emerged from a study of blood T cells in healthy people across ages. General observations from the study: It was held that the diversity estimates obtained from one million T cells were underestimates.

In this sample, this clonotype turned up a few times. Its antigen remains unidentified. It was with a sample-barcoded 5' primer and a J-beta primer mix that a second PCR of roughly 7 to 12 cycles was run. Each cDNA molecule, via a template-switch adaptor with 12 random nucleotides, was tagged. Every sample gave at least 2.5 million paired-end reads containing CDR3. MiXCR was run by TCRdb on the 5' RACE reads, yielding one entry per CDR3 protein. In the table there are over 1,200,000 distinct CDR3 sequences, approximately 63% of which are singletons. The CDR3 sequence is 12 residues long. V lost 4 bases to trimming and J lost 11 bases, with 12 bases between them. CDR1 and CDR2 (germline): SNHLY, FYNNEI.

The material sequenced was blood. The sequence was obtained from a man aged 18 to 29 in good health. The chain has TRBV2 and TRBJ2-1, with a possible D match to TRBD2 (5 bases). Here the CDR3 reads CASSGERAKQFF. The DNA for the CDR3 is TGTGCCAGCAGTGGTGAGAGGGCAAAGCAGTTCTTC. The entire variable domain, with the rest obtained from reference TRBV2 and TRBJ2-1, is as follows: EPEVTQTPSHQVTQMGQEVILRCVPISNHLYFYWYRQILGQKVEFLVSFYNNEISEKSEIFDDQFSVERPDGSNFTLKIRSTKLEDSAMYFCASSGERAKQFFGPGTRLTVL.